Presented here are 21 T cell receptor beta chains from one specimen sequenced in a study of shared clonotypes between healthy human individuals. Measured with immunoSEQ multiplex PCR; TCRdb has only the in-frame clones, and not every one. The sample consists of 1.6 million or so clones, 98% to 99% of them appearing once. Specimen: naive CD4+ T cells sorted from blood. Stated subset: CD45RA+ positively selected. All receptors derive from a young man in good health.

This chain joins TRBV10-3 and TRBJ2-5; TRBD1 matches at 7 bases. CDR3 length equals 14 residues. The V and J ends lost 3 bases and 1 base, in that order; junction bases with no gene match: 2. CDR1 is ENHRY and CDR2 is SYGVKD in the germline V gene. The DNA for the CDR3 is TGTGCCATCAGTGACCGGGACAGCCAAGAGACCCAGTACTTC. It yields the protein CAISDRDSQETQYF.

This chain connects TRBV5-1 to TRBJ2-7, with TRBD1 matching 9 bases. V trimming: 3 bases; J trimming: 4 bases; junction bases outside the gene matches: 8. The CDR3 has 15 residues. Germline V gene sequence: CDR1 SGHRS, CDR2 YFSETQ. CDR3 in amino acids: CASSSPGQGTYEQYF. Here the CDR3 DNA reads TGCGCCAGCAGCTCTCCGGGACAGGGAACGTACGAGCAGTACTTC.

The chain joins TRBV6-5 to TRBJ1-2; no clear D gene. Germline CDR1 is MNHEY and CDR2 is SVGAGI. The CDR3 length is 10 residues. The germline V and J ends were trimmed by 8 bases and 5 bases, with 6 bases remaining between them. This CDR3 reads CASRGYGYTF. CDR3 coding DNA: TGTGCCAGCCGTGGGTATGGCTACACCTTC.

CDR3 coding DNA: TGTGCCTGGAACGCCGACAGGGGCAATCAGCCCCAGCATTTT. Its translation is CAWNADRGNQPQHF. This chain joins TRBV30 and TRBJ1-5; 7 nucleotides match TRBD1. Germline CDR1 and CDR2: GTSNPN and SVGIG (reference sequence). J was trimmed by 2 bases and V by 4 bases; bases with no gene match: 5. The CDR3 runs 14 residues.

DNA for the CDR3: TGTGCCAGTAGCACGGGACAGGGAGATAATGAAAAACTGTTTTTT. Translating gives CASSTGQGDNEKLFF. V usage is TRBV19 and J usage is TRBJ1-4; 9 bases match TRBD1. Germline trimming cut 6 bases from V and 4 bases from J; bases unmatched to any gene: 6. The V gene's germline CDR1 is LNHDA and CDR2 SQIVND (reference sequence). This CDR3 region has 15 residues.

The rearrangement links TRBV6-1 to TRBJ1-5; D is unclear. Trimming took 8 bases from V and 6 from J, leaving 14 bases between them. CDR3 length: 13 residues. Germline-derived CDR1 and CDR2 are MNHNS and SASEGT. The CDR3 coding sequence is TGTGCCAGCCGGGAGATCAATACTCAGCCCCAGCATTTT. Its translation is CASREINTQPQHF.

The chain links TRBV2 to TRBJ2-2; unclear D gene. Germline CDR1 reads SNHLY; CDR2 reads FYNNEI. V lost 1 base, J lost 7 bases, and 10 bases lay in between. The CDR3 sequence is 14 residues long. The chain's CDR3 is CASSEGSVIGELFF. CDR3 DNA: TGTGCCAGCAGTGAAGGCAGTGTGATCGGGGAGCTGTTTTTT. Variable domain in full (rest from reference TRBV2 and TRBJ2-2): EPEVTQTPSHQVTQMGQEVILRCVPISNHLYFYWYRQILGQKVEFLVSFYNNEISEKSEIFDDQFSVERPDGSNFTLKIRSTKLEDSAMYFCASSEGSVIGELFFGEGSRLTVL.

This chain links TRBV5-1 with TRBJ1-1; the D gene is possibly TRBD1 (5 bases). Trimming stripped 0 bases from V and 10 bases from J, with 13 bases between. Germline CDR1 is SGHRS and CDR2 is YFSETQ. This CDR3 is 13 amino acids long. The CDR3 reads CASSLAGTSAAFF. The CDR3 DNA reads TGCGCCAGCAGCTTGGCAGGGACGTCTGCAGCTTTCTTT.

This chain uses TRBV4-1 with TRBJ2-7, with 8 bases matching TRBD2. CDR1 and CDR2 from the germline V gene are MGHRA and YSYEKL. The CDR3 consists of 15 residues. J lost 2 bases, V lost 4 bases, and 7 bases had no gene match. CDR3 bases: TGCGCCAGCAGCCTCGGTAGCGGGACCCCCTACGAGCAGTACTTC. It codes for CASSLGSGTPYEQYF.

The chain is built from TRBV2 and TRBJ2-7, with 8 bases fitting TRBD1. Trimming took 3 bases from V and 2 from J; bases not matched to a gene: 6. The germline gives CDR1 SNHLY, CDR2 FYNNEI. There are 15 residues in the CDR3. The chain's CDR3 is CASSDPGTGAYEQYF. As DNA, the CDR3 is TGTGCCAGCAGTGATCCCGGGACAGGAGCCTACGAGCAGTACTTC.

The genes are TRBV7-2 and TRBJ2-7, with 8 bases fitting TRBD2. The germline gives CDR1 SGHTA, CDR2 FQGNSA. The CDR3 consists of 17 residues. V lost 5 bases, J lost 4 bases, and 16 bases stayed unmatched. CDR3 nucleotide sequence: TGTGCCAGCAGCAGGAGAGGTTCCGGGACTAGTCAATACGAGCAGTACTTC. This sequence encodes CASSRRGSGTSQYEQYF.

The CDR3 loop reads CASSIGRQGFEKLFF. In DNA, the CDR3 is TGTGCCAGTAGTATTGGCCGGCAGGGGTTTGAAAAACTGTTTTTT. The chain carries TRBV19 and TRBJ1-4; D might be TRBD1 (6 bases). This CDR3 has 15 residues. Trimming left V 3 bases short and J 7 bases short, with 15 bases between. Germline V gene data show CDR1 as LNHDA and CDR2 as SQIVND (reference sequence).

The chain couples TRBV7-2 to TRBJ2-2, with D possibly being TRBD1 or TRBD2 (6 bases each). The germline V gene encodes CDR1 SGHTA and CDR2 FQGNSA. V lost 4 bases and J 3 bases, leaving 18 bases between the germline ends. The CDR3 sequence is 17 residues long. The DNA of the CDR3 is TGTGCCAGCAGCTCCAGGGGTGGGACTCGACACACCGGGGAGCTGTTTTTT. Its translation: CASSSRGGTRHTGELFF.

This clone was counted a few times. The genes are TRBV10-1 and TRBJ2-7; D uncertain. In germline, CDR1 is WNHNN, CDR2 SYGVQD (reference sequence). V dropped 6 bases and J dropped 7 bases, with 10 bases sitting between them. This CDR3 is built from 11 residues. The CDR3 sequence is CASSDDNEQYF. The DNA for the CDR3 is TGCGCCAGCAGCGACGACAATGAGCAGTACTTC.

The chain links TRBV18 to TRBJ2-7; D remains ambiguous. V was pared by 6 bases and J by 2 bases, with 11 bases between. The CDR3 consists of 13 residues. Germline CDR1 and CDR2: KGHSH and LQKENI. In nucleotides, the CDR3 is TGTGCCAGCTCCGAAGGACGGACCTACGAGCAGTACTTC. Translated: CASSEGRTYEQYF.

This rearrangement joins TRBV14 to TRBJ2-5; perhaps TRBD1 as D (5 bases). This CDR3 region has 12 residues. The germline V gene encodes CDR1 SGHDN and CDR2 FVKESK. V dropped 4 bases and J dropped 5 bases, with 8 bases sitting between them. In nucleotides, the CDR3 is TGTGCCAGCAGCCCCAGGGTGGAGACCCAGTACTTC. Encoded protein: CASSPRVETQYF.

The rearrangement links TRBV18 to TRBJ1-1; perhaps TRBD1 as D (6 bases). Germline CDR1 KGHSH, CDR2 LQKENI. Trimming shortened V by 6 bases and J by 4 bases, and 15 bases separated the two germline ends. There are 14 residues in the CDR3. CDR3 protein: CASSLGQLVTEAFF. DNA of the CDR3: TGTGCCAGCTCCCTAGGACAGCTGGTCACTGAAGCTTTCTTT.

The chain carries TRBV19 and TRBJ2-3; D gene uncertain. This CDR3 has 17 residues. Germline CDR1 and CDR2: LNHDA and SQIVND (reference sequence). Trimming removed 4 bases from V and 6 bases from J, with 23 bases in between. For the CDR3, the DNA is TGTGCCAGTAGTACATTTGGGCCCAGAACGCGGCGGGATACGCAGTATTTT. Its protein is CASSTFGPRTRRDTQYF.

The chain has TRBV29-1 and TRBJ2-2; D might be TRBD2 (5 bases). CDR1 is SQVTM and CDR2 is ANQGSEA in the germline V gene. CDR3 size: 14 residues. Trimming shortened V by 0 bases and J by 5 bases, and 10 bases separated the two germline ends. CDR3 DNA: TGCAGCGTTGAAGAACCTCGGGGAACCGGGGAGCTGTTTTTT. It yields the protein CSVEEPRGTGELFF.

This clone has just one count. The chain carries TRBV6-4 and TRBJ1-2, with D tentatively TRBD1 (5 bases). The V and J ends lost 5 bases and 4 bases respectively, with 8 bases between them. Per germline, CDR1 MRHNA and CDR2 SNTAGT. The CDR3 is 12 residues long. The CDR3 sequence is CASSNGGYGYTF. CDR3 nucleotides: TGTGCCAGCAGTAACGGGGGCTATGGCTACACCTTC.

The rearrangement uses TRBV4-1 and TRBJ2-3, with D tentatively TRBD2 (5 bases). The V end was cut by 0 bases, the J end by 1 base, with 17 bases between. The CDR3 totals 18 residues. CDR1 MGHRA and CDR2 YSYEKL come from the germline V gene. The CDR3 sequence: CASSQDRPGLKGTDTQYF. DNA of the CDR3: TGCGCCAGCAGCCAAGATCGACCCGGACTGAAGGGCACAGATACGCAGTATTTT.